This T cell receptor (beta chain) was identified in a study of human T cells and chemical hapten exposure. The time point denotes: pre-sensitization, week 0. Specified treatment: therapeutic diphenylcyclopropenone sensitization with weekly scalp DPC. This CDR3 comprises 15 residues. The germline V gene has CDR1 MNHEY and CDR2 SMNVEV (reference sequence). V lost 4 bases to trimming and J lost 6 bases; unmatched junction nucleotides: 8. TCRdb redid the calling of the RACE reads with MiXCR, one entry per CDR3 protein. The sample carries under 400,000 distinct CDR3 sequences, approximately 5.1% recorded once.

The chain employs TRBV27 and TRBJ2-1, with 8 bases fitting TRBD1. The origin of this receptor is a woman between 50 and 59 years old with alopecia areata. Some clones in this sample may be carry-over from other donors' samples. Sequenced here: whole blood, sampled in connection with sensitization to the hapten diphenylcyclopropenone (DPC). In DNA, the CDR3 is TGTGCCAGCAGTTCCCGGACAGGGCAGGTCAATGAGCAGTTCTTC. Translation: CASSSRTGQVNEQFF.